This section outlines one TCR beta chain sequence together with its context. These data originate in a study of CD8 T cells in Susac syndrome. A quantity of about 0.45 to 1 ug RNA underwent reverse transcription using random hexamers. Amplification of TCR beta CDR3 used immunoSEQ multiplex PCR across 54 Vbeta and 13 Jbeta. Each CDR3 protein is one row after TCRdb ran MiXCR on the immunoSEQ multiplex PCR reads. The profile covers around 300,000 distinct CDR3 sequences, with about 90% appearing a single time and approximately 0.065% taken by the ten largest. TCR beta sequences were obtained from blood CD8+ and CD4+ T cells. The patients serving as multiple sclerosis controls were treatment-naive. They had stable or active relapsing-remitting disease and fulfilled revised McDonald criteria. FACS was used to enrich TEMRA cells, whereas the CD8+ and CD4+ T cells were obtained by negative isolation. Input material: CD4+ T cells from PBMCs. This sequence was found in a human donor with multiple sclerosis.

CDR3 protein: CASSVGLGIRQPQHF. The DNA of the CDR3 is TGTGCCAGCAGCGTAGGCCTAGGGATTCGGCAGCCCCAGCATTTT. J is TRBJ1-5 and V is TRBV9; D gene ambiguous. CDR1 and CDR2 from the germline V gene are SGDLS and YYNGEE. This CDR3 region has 15 residues. V lost 0 bases and J lost 7, with 14 bases in between. Full variable domain (remainder filled in from reference TRBV9 and TRBJ1-5): DSGVTQTPKHLITATGQRVTLRCSPRSGDLSVYWYQQSLDQGLQFLIQYYNGEERAKGNILERFSAQQFPDLHSELNLSSLELGDSALYFCASSVGLGIRQPQHFGDGTRLSIL.